This T cell receptor beta chain emerged from a study of response to subunit inactivated influenza vaccine listed by TCRdb under 2018. A note on the overall study: Deep quantitative T cell receptor repertoire profiling was used in the study to track responses to a trivalent subunit inactivated influenza vaccine. Findings and caveats that apply to the study as a whole: According to the authors, only a limited number of new T cells may be recruited by each seasonal influenza vaccination.

The receptor library was made with RT-PCR. TCRdb records Illumina HiSeq 2500 as the sequencer. TCRdb trimmed the raw reads at Q25, called clones with MiXCR and kept productive beta chains. Rows with a matching CDR3 protein are joined into one entry that keeps the most common DNA and genes. The sample table contains approximately 250,000 distinct CDR3 sequences; only one count was recorded for 12% of them. Approximately 8.3% of the sample comes from the top ten. This clonotype was recorded at least ten times. Its antigen remains unidentified. No much larger clone is present one base from it, and per-base qualities are unavailable. The sequence derives from a man aged 50-59 years who received an inactivated influenza vaccine. Donor details come from another sample of the same person, matched by shared clones. Here the sequenced sample was non-naive T cells sorted from PBMCs, taken 14 to 15 days before vaccination. The cell subset or site label for this specimen denotes: memory T cell fraction.

Here is the DNA: TGTGCCAGCAGTTACTTCGGAGGATCAGCCTACGAGCAGTACTTC. Its product reads: CASSYFGGSAYEQYF. The sequence is built from TRBV6-2 or TRBV6-3 and TRBJ2-7; TRBD2 is a weak D gene call, 5 bases matching. The CDR3 runs 15 amino acids, cysteine and phenylalanine included. The sequence is cut down to CDR3 DNA, 45 bases in frame from base 1. V lost 1 base and J lost 2 bases; the stretch between them is 12 bases long. The germline V gene supplies CDR1 MNHEY and CDR2 SVGEGT.